Below, one TCR beta chain is given with its context. The sample comes from a study of cytomegalovirus exposure and HLA in healthy donors. As for the study in general: Sequencing of 150 million to 200 million T cells in an earlier analysis found roughly 120 million unique TCR beta sequences.

The PCR had 60 Vbeta and 13 Jbeta primers. Measured with immunoSEQ multiplex PCR; TCRdb has only the in-frame clones, and not every one. The sample shows 190,000 or so clones, 75% to 90% of them seen only once. The ends lost 5 bases at V and 3 bases at J; junction bases unmatched: 9. Germline loops: CDR1 SGHTA, CDR2 FQGTGA. The CDR3 spans 16 residues. The chain couples TRBV7-3 to TRBJ2-5, with 10 positions matching TRBD1. The sequence derives from a man aged 50-60 years in good health and CMV-seronegative. The sequenced sample consisted of PBMCs. The DNA of the CDR3 is TGTGCCAGCAGCCCATACCCGGGACAGGGGAAAGAGACCCAGTACTTC. Translating gives CASSPYPGQGKETQYF.